This is a list of T cell receptor beta chains from one sample in a study of response to subunit inactivated influenza vaccine. Each CDR3 protein gets one entry after TCRdb re-called the RT-PCR reads with MiXCR. Among approximately 530,000 distinct CDR3 sequences, approximately 13% were seen once, and the ten largest hold less than 15%. Sample: PBMCs from blood, taken roughly 46 days after vaccination. The receptors derive from a man aged 50 to 59 who received an inactivated influenza vaccine. The CDR3 runs from the conserved cysteine through the conserved F or W. D genes are given only for firm matches. Part of the rows lack a size; the others show once, few, many or a class for expanded clones.

many	TRBV6-2/TRBV6-3	NA	TRBJ2-3	TGTGCCAGCAGTCCAGGGGTGTGGACAGATACGCAGTATTTT	CASSPGVWTDTQYF
NA	TRBV7-2	NA	TRBJ1-6	TGTGCCAGCAGCCGACAAGATTATAATTCACCCCTCCACTTT	CASSRQDYNSPLHF
NA	TRBV10-3	TRBD1	TRBJ1-2	TGTGCCATCAGTGCAGGGGGGCACTTCTATGGCTACACCTTC	CAISAGGHFYGYTF
few	TRBV6-2/TRBV6-3	NA	TRBJ1-3	TGTGCCACCAGGTCTGGGACTCTAAGCTCTGGAAACACCATATATTTT	CATRSGTLSSGNTIYF
many	TRBV7-8	NA	TRBJ2-2	TGTGCCAGCAGCTCTAGTCCTGGCGCCGGGGAGCTGTTTTTT	CASSSSPGAGELFF
NA	TRBV7-9	TRBD1	TRBJ2-1	TGTGCCAGCAGCCAAATGACAGGGGAAGGAGTGATGAAGTTCTTC	CASSQMTGEGVMKFF
few	TRBV27	TRBD1	TRBJ2-1	TGTGCCAGCAGCCGGGACAGGGACTCGAATGAGCAGTTCTTC	CASSRDRDSNEQFF
few	TRBV7-6	TRBD2	TRBJ2-1	TGTGCCAGCAGCACCTTAGCGGGGGGCCCTTACAATGAGCAGTTCTTC	CASSTLAGGPYNEQFF
many	TRBV29-1	TRBD1	TRBJ2-7	TGCAGCGTTGAAGTGGTCCGGACAGGGATCATCTACGAGCAGTACTTC	CSVEVVRTGIIYEQYF
few	TRBV5-1	TRBD2	TRBJ2-1	TGCGCCAGCAGCCCACCGACTAGCGGGAGCCTCAATGAGCAGTTCTTC	CASSPPTSGSLNEQFF
few	TRBV9	NA	TRBJ2-2	TGTGCCAGCAGCGTAGGTTCCGGGGAGCTGTTTTTT	CASSVGSGELFF
NA	TRBV27	NA	TRBJ2-7	TGTGCCAGCTCCCCCCAAATAGTGAGCGAGCAGTACTTC	CASSPQIVSEQYF
NA	TRBV11-2	NA	TRBJ1-1	TGTGCCAGCAGCCCCTACACTGGGGACACTGAAGCTTTCTTT	CASSPYTGDTEAFF
few	TRBV6-2/TRBV6-3	TRBD1	TRBJ2-5	TGTGCCAGCAGTGACCTATTGAATCCGGGACAGCCACCAGAGACCCAGTACTTC	CASSDLLNPGQPPETQYF
NA	TRBV5-4	TRBD1	TRBJ2-1	TGTGCCAGCAGCACGGCGGGGACAGGGGTCTTGGAGCAGTTCTTC	CASSTAGTGVLEQFF
NA	TRBV19	NA	TRBJ1-1	TGTGCCAGTGGTTGGAACACTGAAGCTTTCTTT	CASGWNTEAFF